Below are 32 T cell receptor beta chains sequenced from a single sample in a study of breast tumors, draining lymph nodes, adjacent tissues. TCRdb passed the multiplex PCR reads through MiXCR, listing each CDR3 protein once. This sample carries 85,000 to 130,000 distinct CDR3 sequences, around 21% of them seen once, and the ten largest clones take less than 1.5%. The lymph nodes were axillary draining lymph nodes from breast cancer patients. The sequenced material came from axillary lymph node tissue. These receptors all come from a female donor with breast cancer. Some clones in this sample may be carry-over from other donors' samples.

This clonotype has ten or more counts. V usage is TRBV7-2 and J usage is TRBJ1-2; D unclear. V gave up 6 bases and J gave up 4 bases, with 9 bases separating them. This CDR3 contains 12 residues. Germline CDR1 SGHTA, CDR2 FQGNSA. The CDR3 region is CASRESAYGYTF. The CDR3, as DNA: TGTGCCAGCAGGGAAAGTGCCTATGGCTACACCTTC. The whole variable domain, filled in from reference TRBV7-2 and TRBJ1-2, reads GAGVSQSPSNKVTEKGKDVELRCDPISGHTALYWYRQSLGQGLEFLIYFQGNSAPDKSGLPSDRFSAERTGGSVSTLTIQRTQQEDSAVYLCASRESAYGYTFGSGTRLTVV.

V and J are TRBV7-6 and TRBJ2-7; 8 bases line up with TRBD1. J was trimmed by 7 bases and V by 5 bases; bases with no gene match: 13. This CDR3 is built from 15 residues. The germline CDR1 and CDR2 sequences are SGHVS and FNYEAQ. CDR3 in DNA: TGTGCCAGCAGCCCAGGGACAGGCGAAGTTGGGGAGCAGTACTTC. Its translation: CASSPGTGEVGEQYF.

The sample holds many counts of this clonotype. This chain joins TRBV24-1 and TRBJ2-2; 7 bases map to TRBD1. CDR1 KGHDR and CDR2 SFDVKD come from the germline V gene. V dropped 3 bases and J dropped 6; count of bases not matched to a gene: 15. CDR3 size: 18 residues. CDR3 sequence: CATSDHRDSRSLAGELFF. CDR3 coding DNA: TGTGCCACCAGTGATCACCGGGACAGCCGTTCCCTGGCCGGGGAGCTGTTTTTT.

This clonotype was detected many times. The rearrangement links TRBV2 to TRBJ2-5, with 7 bases fitting TRBD1. V was clipped by 7 bases and J by 6 bases; unmatched bases: 5. The CDR3 spans 12 residues. Germline values: CDR1 SNHLY, CDR2 FYNNEI. CDR3 sequence: CASKQGTKTQYF. Here the CDR3 DNA reads TGTGCCAGCAAACAGGGGACGAAGACCCAGTACTTC.

Many counts were recorded for this clonotype. The J gene is TRBJ2-2, the V gene TRBV5-1, with D maybe TRBD2 (5 bases). Germline CDR1 SGHRS, CDR2 YFSETQ. V dropped 2 bases and J dropped 6 bases, with 8 bases sitting between them. The CDR3 covers 13 residues. The CDR3 loop is CASSFSGAGELFF. DNA for the CDR3: TGCGCCAGCAGCTTTTCCGGGGCCGGGGAGCTGTTTTTT.

The table lists this clonotype with a few counts. The chain links TRBV28 to TRBJ2-7; maybe TRBD1 (6 bases). V shed 6 bases and J shed 3 bases, with 12 bases lying between them. CDR1 and CDR2 from the germline V gene are MDHEN and SYDVKM. The CDR3 runs 13 residues. In DNA form, the CDR3 reads TGTGCCAGCAGCAAACAGGGTGGCTACGAGCAGTACTTC. It yields the protein CASSKQGGYEQYF.

This clonotype was observed at least ten times. The rearrangement joins TRBV10-3 to TRBJ2-2; D is unclear. Trimming removed 3 bases at V and 4 bases at J, with 3 bases between. The CDR3 loop spans 12 amino acids. Germline V gene lookup returns CDR1 ENHRY and CDR2 SYGVKD. The CDR3: CAISDGTGELFF. The CDR3 DNA is TGTGCCATCAGTGATGGCACCGGGGAGCTGTTTTTT.

This clonotype was seen many times. The chain is built from TRBV5-6 and TRBJ2-7, with D perhaps given as TRBD1 or TRBD2 (6 bases each). This CDR3 has 15 residues. CDR1 and CDR2 from the germline V gene are SGHDT and YYEEEE. V lost 5 bases and J lost 4, with 19 bases in between. The CDR3 region is CASRPWGALPYEQYF. For the CDR3, the DNA is TGTGCCAGCAGACCGTGGGGGGCCCTCCCGTACGAGCAGTACTTC.

In the case of this clonotype: A much larger clone lies one base from this, so it may be a read error. The gene calls are TRBV11-2 and TRBJ1-3; the D gene is possibly TRBD1 (5 bases). Germline V gives CDR1 SGHAT, CDR2 FQNNGV. The CDR3 has 14 residues. The CDR3, as DNA: TGTACCAGCAGAGCCCTGCGAGGGGAAGGCACCATATATTTT. Translating it yields CTSRALRGEGTIYF.

The chain recombines TRBV19 with TRBJ2-7, with 8 positions matching TRBD2. V was pared by 3 bases and J by 1 base, with 5 bases of the junction left unmatched. The CDR3 extends over 15 amino acids. The germline V gene has CDR1 LNHDA and CDR2 SQIVND (reference sequence). CDR3 in amino acids: CASSIYPGGSYEQYF. CDR3 in DNA: TGTGCCAGTAGTATTTACCCGGGAGGGTCCTACGAGCAGTACTTC.

The J gene is TRBJ1-5, the V gene TRBV20-1, with 7 bases lining up with TRBD1. After removal of 6 bases from V and 5 bases from J, the junction contained 7 bases not matched to a gene. This CDR3 contains 13 residues. Germline V gene data show CDR1 as DFQATT and CDR2 as SNEGSKA (reference sequence). The CDR3 nucleotides read TGCAGTGCCCTAACAGGGGTTGATCAGCCCCAGCATTTT. This encodes CSALTGVDQPQHF.

Many counts were recorded for this clonotype. This sequence joins TRBV7-9 and TRBJ1-2, with D maybe TRBD1 (5 bases). Germline V gene lookup returns CDR1 SEHNR and CDR2 FQNEAQ (reference sequence). The CDR3 runs 14 residues. Trimming removed 2 bases from V and 8 bases from J, with 15 bases in between. The CDR3 protein is CASSLSDIFGGYTF. Here the CDR3 DNA reads TGTGCCAGCAGCTTATCGGACATTTTTGGAGGCTACACCTTC.

This clonotype appeared many times. The chain couples TRBV7-9 to TRBJ2-1, with D possibly TRBD2 on 6 matching bases. CDR3 length: 17 amino acids. Trimming shortened V by 4 bases and J by 7 bases, and 23 bases separated the two germline ends. CDR1 SEHNR and CDR2 FQNEAQ come from the germline V gene (reference sequence). CDR3 residues: CASSSPRTTPARNEQFF. The DNA for the CDR3 is TGTGCCAGCAGCTCCCCACGGACTACCCCAGCAAGGAATGAGCAGTTCTTC.

In this sample, this clonotype turned up many times. The chain has TRBV6-5 and TRBJ1-4; D remains ambiguous. CDR3 length equals 15 residues. Trimming cost V 5 bases and J 4 bases, with 14 bases left between them. Germline V CDR1 and CDR2: MNHEY, SVGAGI. The CDR3 DNA reads as TGTGCCAGCAGTAAGCTACGGTTGGGTAATGAAAAACTGTTTTTT. Protein product: CASSKLRLGNEKLFF.

This clonotype has a handful of counts. The V gene is TRBV20-1, the J gene TRBJ1-6; D not certain. V dropped 0 bases and J dropped 0 bases, with 9 bases sitting between them. The germline gives CDR1 DFQATT, CDR2 SNEGSKA (reference sequence). The CDR3 length is 16 residues. The CDR3 reads CSARESQSSYNSPLHF. The DNA of the CDR3 is TGCAGTGCTAGAGAGTCACAGAGCTCCTATAATTCACCCCTCCACTTT.

This clonotype was picked up many times. The rearrangement joins TRBV7-6 to TRBJ2-4; TRBD2 might be the D (5 bases). Germline assignment: CDR1 SGHVS and CDR2 FNYEAQ. The CDR3 loop spans 14 amino acids. The V end lost 5 bases, the J end lost 3 bases, and 11 bases lay between the germline ends. For the CDR3, the DNA is TGTGCCAGCAGCGAGCACGCGGGCAAAAACATTCAGTACTTC. Translation gives CASSEHAGKNIQYF.

This clonotype appeared many times. This chain connects TRBV29-1 to TRBJ1-5, with D maybe TRBD1 (6 bases). V was shortened by 4 bases and J by 6 bases, with 10 bases between the two germline ends. This CDR3 contains 12 residues. Per germline, CDR1 SQVTM and CDR2 ANQGSEA. CDR3 region: CSVGGGGQPQHF. CDR3 coding DNA: TGCAGCGTTGGAGGGGGTGGTCAGCCCCAGCATTTT.

This clonotype was recorded many times. This chain joins TRBV7-2 and TRBJ1-2, with D unresolved. The CDR3 runs to 13 residues. V was clipped by 5 bases and J by 2 bases, with 9 bases between them. The germline V gene has CDR1 SGHTA and CDR2 FQGNSA. The CDR3: CASSPYVNYGYTF. The CDR3 DNA reads as TGTGCCAGCAGCCCGTACGTGAACTATGGCTACACCTTC.

The V and J genes are TRBV28 and TRBJ1-2, with 7 bases matching TRBD1. This CDR3 region has 14 residues. The trim removed 2 bases at V and 8 bases at J, leaving 8 bases unmatched. Germline V gene lookup returns CDR1 MDHEN and CDR2 SYDVKM. The CDR3 nucleotides read TGTGCCAGCAGTTTAGGGGGACAGACGGGGGGCTACACCTTC. It codes for CASSLGGQTGGYTF.

There are many counts of this clonotype. This rearrangement joins TRBV9 to TRBJ2-7; D perhaps matches TRBD2 (5 bases). CDR3 length: 15 residues. V lost 0 bases and J 5 bases, leaving 15 bases between the germline ends. Germline lookup yields CDR1 SGDLS and CDR2 YYNGEE. The DNA of the CDR3 is TGTGCCAGCAGCGTAGGACCGGGAAATGGGAACGAGCAGTACTTC. The encoded protein is CASSVGPGNGNEQYF. Full variable domain (missing parts from reference TRBV9 and TRBJ2-7): DSGVTQTPKHLITATGQRVTLRCSPRSGDLSVYWYQQSLDQGLQFLIQYYNGEERAKGNILERFSAQQFPDLHSELNLSSLELGDSALYFCASSVGPGNGNEQYFGPGTRLTVT.

In regard to this clonotype: It may be a read error: a sequence one base away is much more abundant. This chain links TRBV3-1 with TRBJ2-5, with D perhaps matching TRBD1 or TRBD2 (6 bases each). Germline loops: CDR1 LGHDT, CDR2 YNNKEL (reference sequence). V dropped 1 base and J dropped 5 bases, with 14 bases sitting between them. The CDR3 sequence is 15 residues long. For the CDR3, the DNA is TGTGCCAGCAGCCAAGGTCCGGGGGCGACGGAGACCCAGTACTTC. Residues: CASSQGPGATETQYF.

The V gene is TRBV5-1, the J gene TRBJ1-5; TRBD1 aligns across 7 bases. This CDR3 comprises 15 residues. CDR1 and CDR2 from the germline V gene are SGHRS and YFSETQ. Trimming removed 4 bases from V and 3 bases from J; junction bases left unmatched: 7. The CDR3 sequence is CASSLTGTYNQPQHF. CDR3 sequence (DNA): TGCGCCAGCAGCCTGACAGGGACGTACAATCAGCCCCAGCATTTT.

This clonotype has ten or more counts. This chain joins TRBV7-9 and TRBJ2-5; 9 bases are shared with TRBD2. V shed 5 bases and J 1 base; nucleotides not matched to a gene: 11. CDR3 size: 17 residues. Germline V gene data show CDR1 as SEHNR and CDR2 as FQNEAQ (reference sequence). The DNA of the CDR3 is TGTGCCAGCAGCAACGGGTTTTTAGCGGGGGCCCAAGAGACCCAGTACTTC. Translation gives CASSNGFLAGAQETQYF.

A remark on this clonotype: A much larger clone is a single base away; this may be a read error. DNA for the CDR3: TGTGCCAGCAGCCACCCCGGGACATTAGACTACGAGCGGTACTTC. Translating it yields CASSHPGTLDYERYF. The chain has TRBV3-1 and TRBJ2-7; TRBD1 might be the D (6 bases). This CDR3 comprises 15 residues. Germline values: CDR1 LGHDT, CDR2 YNNKEL (reference sequence).

The count of this clonotype is one. J is TRBJ1-1 and V is TRBV19; D is uncertain. CDR3 length: 13 amino acids. CDR1 and CDR2 from the germline V gene are LNHDA and SQIVND (reference sequence). V gave up 9 bases and J gave up 2 bases, with 13 bases separating them. CDR3 DNA sequence: TGTGCCAGCCATGGACGGACTAACACTGAAGCTTTCTTT. Its protein product is CASHGRTNTEAFF.

This clonotype has just a few counts. The gene calls are TRBV5-1 and TRBJ2-5, with 10 bases matching TRBD2. Germline V gives CDR1 SGHRS, CDR2 YFSETQ. The junction had 9 bases not matched to a gene; V was cut back by 1 base and J by 0 bases. The CDR3 is 18 residues long. The CDR3 bases are TGCGCCAGCAGCTTGACTCTCGGGACTAGCGCGTACCAAGAGACCCAGTACTTC. This encodes CASSLTLGTSAYQETQYF.

This clonotype was observed at least ten times. The chain has TRBV4-2 and TRBJ1-2; TRBD1 is a possible D gene (5 bases). With 6 bases removed from V and 3 bases from J, the gap between germline ends came to 14 bases. Germline V gene sequence: CDR1 LGHNA, CDR2 YNFKEQ. The CDR3 length is 14 residues. The CDR3 coding sequence is TGTGCCAGCAGTCCAACACAGGACGACTATGGCTACACCTTC. This gives the protein CASSPTQDDYGYTF.

This clonotype was seen many times. V and J are TRBV7-3 and TRBJ2-3; D gene ambiguous. V dropped 0 bases and J dropped 4 bases, with 11 bases sitting between them. The germline V gene has CDR1 SGHTA and CDR2 FQGTGA. There are 15 residues in the CDR3. The CDR3 nucleotides read TGTGCCAGCAGCTTAACTGGCTATGGGCCAGATACGCAGTATTTT. Translated: CASSLTGYGPDTQYF.

This clonotype was observed once. The chain recombines TRBV7-2 with TRBJ1-1; D ambiguous. Trimming took off 7 bases at V and 0 bases at J, with 15 bases between the two ends. The CDR3 consists of 15 residues. Germline V gene sequence: CDR1 SGHTA, CDR2 FQGNSA. CDR3 protein: CASIYDLGLNTEAFF. CDR3 DNA sequence: TGTGCCAGCATCTACGATCTTGGGTTGAACACTGAAGCTTTCTTT.

This clonotype was detected ten times or more. The CDR3 DNA sequence: TGCAGTGCTAGGGGACCTTACGAGCAGTACTTC. It specifies CSARGPYEQYF. The chain joins TRBV20-1 to TRBJ2-7; either TRBD1 or TRBD2 may fit D (5 bases each). The CDR3 has 11 amino acids. V gave up 3 bases and J gave up 4 bases, with 7 bases separating them. Looked up from germline, CDR1 is DFQATT and CDR2 is SNEGSKA (reference sequence).

This clonotype was seen more than once but under ten times. The chain is built from TRBV28 and TRBJ2-7; D is possibly TRBD1 (6 bases). This CDR3 region has 15 residues. The germline V gene has CDR1 MDHEN and CDR2 SYDVKM. V lost 6 bases and J 2 bases, leaving 17 bases between the germline ends. The CDR3 loop reads CASRQGFGTAYEQYF. CDR3 sequence (DNA): TGTGCCAGCAGGCAGGGGTTCGGGACCGCCTACGAGCAGTACTTC.

This clonotype has only a few counts. The chain employs TRBV6-5 and TRBJ2-2; 11 positions match TRBD2. The V and J ends lost 5 bases and 4 bases, in that order; junction bases with no gene match: 15. Germline V gene lookup returns CDR1 MNHEY and CDR2 SVGAGI. This CDR3 is built from 19 residues. CDR3 sequence (DNA): TGTGCCAGCAGTAATCCCAGGACTAGCGGGCTCCCTTCCACCGGGGAGCTGTTTTTT. Its translation is CASSNPRTSGLPSTGELFF.